This T cell receptor beta chain was obtained from a study of blood T cell repertoires in COVID-19 (TCRdb year 2020). Concerning the study at large: Samples from collaborators originated in the United States, Italy and Spain and spanned both the acute and convalescent phases of COVID-19. The material from the prospective study consisted of cDNA or gDNA derived from T cells, B-cell-depleted T cells, or PBMCs. The dataset comprised deeply sampled blood TCRbeta repertoires from subjects exposed to, actively infected with, or recovered from COVID-19. The repertoires were released in a freely available public database intended as a resource for research on the immune response to SARS-CoV-2. The samples were drawn from the first 160 participants of the ongoing ImmuneRACE study and from under 1,500 subjects provided by 6 global collaborators. Sample metadata almost always included a de-identified subject ID, COVID-19 status, age in years and sex. Where available, HLA class I and class II types were taken from metadata supplied by the sample provider and were not determined by assay-based typing.

Note on this clone: The clone's antigen remains unknown. It has no much larger one-base neighbor in the sample; base qualities were not kept.

The full study reports these points: The quantity of clinical and demographic metadata differed by source and by participant and was supplied without curation.

Participants in the prospective study were aged about 18 to 95 years, lived in under 30 United States geographic areas, and enrolled through a virtual design. Cohort assignment in the prospective study relied on participant-reported clinical history from a screening survey and a study questionnaire. In the prospective study, whole blood, serum and a nasopharyngeal or oropharyngeal swab were collected from each participant by mobile phlebotomists. Additional blood draws and questionnaires over an approximately 2-month period could optionally be provided by prospective study participants. Before DNA extraction, prospective study blood samples were shipped either frozen or at room temperature. TCRbeta CDR3 regions were amplified from genomic DNA using the immunoSEQ Assay, a bias-controlled multiplex PCR. The published analysis was carried out like this. Within the assay, amplification of reference gene primers was used to estimate how many nucleated cells each sample contained. To quantify the absolute abundance of each unique TCRbeta CDR3 rearrangement, sequence reads were collapsed and filtered. Productive Simpson clonality was computed per sample as the square root of Simpson's diversity index over productive rearrangements. The immuneACCESS repertoire file appears here via TCRdb, limited to in-frame rearrangements. These files lack a portion of the clones; in checked studies, under half of the deficit traces to unresolved V genes, and the cause of the others is not known. The V and J calls and clone size are taken from that table; D and trimming were inferred from the DNA. This sample gives a few hundred thousand clones in total; 85% to 90% of them show up just once. The ten largest clonotypes hold 1.7% of the sample.

The source is a woman aged 18-29 years with acute COVID-19. The source material was PBMCs or T cells enriched from blood (not recorded which).

The sequenced DNA: TGCGCCAGCAGCCCGAGGACAGGGACGAAAAACATTCAGTACTTC. Its coded protein is CASSPRTGTKNIQYF. The chain is encoded by TRBV5-1 joined to TRBJ2-4, with 8 central nucleotides matching TRBD1. Including cysteine and phenylalanine, the CDR3 has 15 amino acids. Of all the DNA, just the CDR3 is kept, 45 bases in frame from base 1. Looking up the germline V gene yields CDR1 SGHRS and CDR2 YFSETQ. V is cut back by 4 bases and J by 4 bases, with 7 bases in the junction unmatched. Where the CDR3 stops, the reference TRBV5-1 and TRBJ2-4 genes take over; the full variable domain is KAGVTQTPRYLIKTRGQQVTLSCSPISGHRSVSWYQQTPGQGLQFLFEYFSETQRNKGNFPGRFSGRQFSNSRSEMNVSTLELGDSALYLCASSPRTGTKNIQYFGAGTRLSVL.